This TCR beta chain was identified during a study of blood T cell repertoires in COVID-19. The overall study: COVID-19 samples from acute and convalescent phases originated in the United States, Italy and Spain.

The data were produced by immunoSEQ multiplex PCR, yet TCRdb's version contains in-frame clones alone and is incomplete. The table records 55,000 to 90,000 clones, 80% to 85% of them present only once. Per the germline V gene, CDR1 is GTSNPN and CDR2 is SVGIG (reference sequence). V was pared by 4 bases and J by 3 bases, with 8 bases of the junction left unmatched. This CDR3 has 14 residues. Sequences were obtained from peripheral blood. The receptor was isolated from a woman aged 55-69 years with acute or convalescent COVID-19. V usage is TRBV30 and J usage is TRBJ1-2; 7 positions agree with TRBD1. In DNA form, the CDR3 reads TGTGCCTGGACTTCGACAGGGTGGGACTATGGCTACACCTTC. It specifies CAWTSTGWDYGYTF.